Shown below are 24 T cell receptor beta chains from a single sample sequenced in a study of T cell repertoires in cytomegalovirus infection. TCRdb analysed the reads with MiXCR anew, one entry per CDR3 protein. The sample lists some 97,000 distinct CDR3 sequences, more than 20% seen once, with roughly 43% in the top ten. Sequenced input: CD8+ T cells from PBMCs. Receptor source: a human donor in good health (CMV status not recorded). Some clones in this sample may be carry-over from other donors' samples.

The table lists this clonotype with a few counts. The genes are TRBV3-1 and TRBJ2-1, with D unclear. In germline, CDR1 is LGHDT, CDR2 YNNKEL (reference sequence). The CDR3 consists of 15 residues. With 0 bases removed from V and 8 bases from J, the gap between germline ends came to 14 bases. The CDR3 protein is CASSQDRVTTDEQFF. The CDR3 nucleotides read TGTGCCAGCAGCCAAGATCGGGTCACGACCGATGAGCAGTTCTTC.

V and J are TRBV15 and TRBJ1-3; 7 nucleotides line up with TRBD1. Trimming took 6 bases from V and 4 from J; bases not matched to a gene: 9. The CDR3 spans 15 residues. CDR1 is LNHNV, CDR2 YYDKDF, per germline (reference sequence). The CDR3 reads CATSPKTGTGNTIYF. The CDR3, as DNA: TGTGCCACCAGTCCCAAGACAGGGACGGGAAACACCATATATTTT. The full variable domain, with the rest looked up from reference TRBV15 and TRBJ1-3, is DAMVIQNPRYQVTQFGKPVTLSCSQTLNHNVMYWYQQKSSQAPKLLFHYYDKDFNNEADTPDNFQSRRPNTSFCFLDIRSPGLGDTAMYLCATSPKTGTGNTIYFGEGSWLTVV.

The J gene is TRBJ1-5, the V gene TRBV5-6; unclear D gene. The CDR3 covers 14 residues. The V end lost 0 bases, the J end lost 7 bases, and 11 bases lay between the germline ends. The germline CDR1 and CDR2 sequences are SGHDT and YYEEEE. CDR3 amino acids: CASSLGGNGQPQHF. The CDR3 DNA follows: TGTGCCAGCAGCTTGGGAGGGAACGGACAGCCCCAGCATTTT.

Points on this clonotype: This may come from a read error, since a much larger clone is one base off. The CDR3 ends on some other residue instead of the conserved phenylalanine or tryptophan, so this is likely a read error. The V gene is TRBV7-4, the J gene TRBJ1-3; weak D call: TRBD1 (5 bases). The CDR3 totals 17 residues. Germline CDR1 reads SGHVT; CDR2 reads SQSDAQ. V was shortened by 0 bases and J by 8 bases, with 20 bases between the two germline ends. In DNA, the CDR3 is TGTGCCAGCAGCTTAGCAGCTCGCGGGGCCCGGGAGGACACCATATATATT. It translates to CASSLAARGAREDTIYI.

This clonotype was picked up many times. The J gene is TRBJ2-7, the V gene TRBV7-9; possibly TRBD2 for D (5 bases). Germline CDR1 and CDR2: SEHNR and FQNEAQ (reference sequence). V lost 3 bases to trimming and J lost 2 bases, with 8 bases between them. There are 13 residues in the CDR3. The CDR3 protein is CASSFEGPYEQYF. CDR3 nucleotides: TGTGCCAGCAGCTTCGAGGGCCCCTACGAGCAGTACTTC.

The genes are TRBV6-1 and TRBJ2-1; TRBD2 agrees at 13 bases. The germline V gene encodes CDR1 MNHNS and CDR2 SASEGT. The ends lost 5 bases at V and 7 bases at J; junction bases unmatched: 5. The CDR3 totals 15 residues. CDR3 in DNA: TGTGCCAGCAGTCAAGGACTAGCGGGGGTTAATGAGCAGTTCTTC. Translation: CASSQGLAGVNEQFF.

The table lists this clonotype with many counts. The chain recombines TRBV11-2 with TRBJ1-1; 8 nucleotides match TRBD1. With 5 bases clipped from V and 3 bases from J, the junction kept 8 bases outside the gene matches. Germline lookup yields CDR1 SGHAT and CDR2 FQNNGV. The CDR3 is 15 amino acids. The CDR3: CASSGGTGWDTEAFF. CDR3 DNA sequence: TGTGCCAGCAGCGGAGGGACAGGTTGGGACACTGAAGCTTTCTTT.

V is TRBV7-2 and J is TRBJ2-5; 8 nucleotides agree with TRBD1. Germline CDR1 reads SGHTA; CDR2 reads FQGNSA. This CDR3 is built from 15 residues. Trimming removed 5 bases from V and 5 bases from J; junction bases left unmatched: 10. Here the CDR3 reads CASSPPQTGVETQYF. The CDR3 nucleotides read TGTGCCAGCAGCCCACCTCAGACAGGGGTCGAGACCCAGTACTTC.

The chain is built from TRBV7-6 and TRBJ2-2; D gene unclear. Germline V gene data show CDR1 as SGHVS and CDR2 as FNYEAQ. This CDR3 is 12 amino acids long. The V gene lost 2 bases and the J gene lost 6 bases, with 4 bases spanning the gap. The CDR3 DNA is TGTGCCAGCAGCTTAAACTCCGGGGAGCTGTTTTTT. Translation gives CASSLNSGELFF.

This clonotype showed up many times. The genes are TRBV7-6 and TRBJ2-7; D is ambiguous. The germline gives CDR1 SGHVS, CDR2 FNYEAQ. This CDR3 is built from 14 residues. V lost 1 base and J lost 0, with 7 bases in between. This CDR3 is CASSLEHSSYEQYF. The CDR3 nucleotides read TGTGCCAGCAGCTTAGAGCACAGCTCCTACGAGCAGTACTTC.

The V and J genes are TRBV28 and TRBJ1-5, with D possibly matching TRBD1 (6 bases). CDR1 and CDR2 (germline): MDHEN, SYDVKM. The CDR3 covers 15 residues. V lost 6 bases and J 1 base, leaving 13 bases between the germline ends. CDR3 amino acids: CASRLQGGSNQPQHF. CDR3 bases: TGTGCCAGCAGACTACAGGGTGGAAGCAATCAGCCCCAGCATTTT.

The sample holds a few counts of this clonotype. The chain joins TRBV27 to TRBJ2-7, with D perhaps given as TRBD1 or TRBD2 (6 bases each). This CDR3 spans 12 amino acids. Per germline, CDR1 MNHEY and CDR2 SMNVEV (reference sequence). V was pared by 5 bases and J by 4 bases, with 9 bases between. CDR3 sequence reads: CASSRGGYEQYF. DNA for the CDR3: TGTGCCAGCAGTCGAGGGGGGTACGAGCAGTACTTC.

This clonotype was seen at least ten times. The chain recombines TRBV7-8 with TRBJ2-3, with TRBD2 identical over 10 bases. Per the germline V gene, CDR1 is SGHVS and CDR2 is FQNEAQ. V was clipped by 5 bases and J by 3 bases; unmatched bases: 5. The CDR3 loop spans 15 amino acids. The CDR3 nucleotides are TGTGCCAGCAGCCCGGCTAGCGGGAGTACAGATACGCAGTATTTT. Amino acids: CASSPASGSTDTQYF. Full variable domain (missing parts from reference TRBV7-8 and TRBJ2-3): GAGVSQSPRYKVAKRGQDVALRCDPISGHVSLFWYQQALGQGPEFLTYFQNEAQLDKSGLPSDRFFAERPEGSVSTLKIQRTQQEDSAVYLCASSPASGSTDTQYFGPGTRLTVL.

Ten or more counts support this clonotype. The gene calls are TRBV10-3 and TRBJ2-3; no clear D gene. V lost 2 bases and J lost 4, with 10 bases in between. CDR1 ENHRY and CDR2 SYGVKD come from the germline V gene. The CDR3 covers 14 residues. CDR3 loop: CAISEDNLSDTQYF. CDR3 coding DNA: TGTGCCATCAGTGAGGATAACCTTTCAGATACGCAGTATTTT.

The rearrangement links TRBV20-1 to TRBJ2-3; D possibly uses TRBD1 or TRBD2 (5 bases each). V was trimmed by 3 bases and J by 1 base, leaving 14 bases between them. CDR3 length: 15 residues. Germline assignment: CDR1 DFQATT and CDR2 SNEGSKA (reference sequence). The CDR3 DNA reads TGCAGTGCTAGGGGGGACCGAGAGGGCACAGATACGCAGTATTTT. Amino acid sequence: CSARGDREGTDTQYF.

This clonotype was recorded a few times. The chain links TRBV11-1 to TRBJ2-1, with TRBD2 matching over 11 bases. The CDR3 spans 16 residues. The trim removed 4 bases at V and 8 bases at J, leaving 10 bases unmatched. The germline V gene has CDR1 SGHAT and CDR2 FQDESV (reference sequence). The DNA for the CDR3 is TGTGCCAGCAGCTACATAGCGGGGGGGCCCCTAGATGAGCAGTTCTTC. This gives the protein CASSYIAGGPLDEQFF.

The V and J genes are TRBV20-1 and TRBJ2-7, with 9 bases matching TRBD2. There are 15 residues in the CDR3. Germline V gene lookup returns CDR1 DFQATT and CDR2 SNEGSKA (reference sequence). The V segment lost 1 base and the J segment 1 base; nucleotides outside the gene matches: 5. Here the CDR3 reads CSARVLAGESYEQYF. The CDR3 DNA sequence: TGCAGTGCTAGAGTTTTAGCGGGAGAGTCCTACGAGCAGTACTTC.

This clonotype was recorded a few times. CDR3 in DNA: TGTGCCAGCAGCCCGGACCGGGACGGTTCCTACGAGCAGTACTTC. Encoded protein: CASSPDRDGSYEQYF. The chain carries TRBV4-2 and TRBJ2-7; the D call may be TRBD1 or TRBD2 (5 bases each). Trimming removed 4 bases from V and 1 base from J, with 14 bases in between. CDR3 length: 15 amino acids. Germline CDR1 reads LGHNA; CDR2 reads YNFKEQ.

This clonotype occurred many times. Here the CDR3 DNA reads TGTGCCTGCGGGGGGGCCTGGGATGAGCAGTTCTTC. It codes for CACGGAWDEQFF. This chain links TRBV6-2 or TRBV6-3 with TRBJ2-1, with 9 bases that match TRBD2. The CDR3 contains 12 residues. J was trimmed by 8 bases and V by 11 bases; bases with no gene match: 7. Germline V gives CDR1 MNHEY, CDR2 SVGEGT.

Many counts were recorded for this clonotype. V usage is TRBV7-9 and J usage is TRBJ1-1; no firm D call. Trimming shortened V by 4 bases and J by 6 bases, and 18 bases separated the two germline ends. Germline loops: CDR1 SEHNR, CDR2 FQNEAQ (reference sequence). The length of the CDR3 is 15 residues. The CDR3 sequence is CASSSVRTDDAEAFF. The CDR3 nucleotides are TGTGCCAGCAGCTCGGTACGGACGGATGACGCTGAAGCTTTCTTT.

This clonotype was recorded a few times. The chain links TRBV10-3 to TRBJ1-1; no definite D call. The CDR3 extends over 13 amino acids. Germline V gene lookup returns CDR1 ENHRY and CDR2 SYGVKD. V was trimmed by 0 bases and J by 4 bases, leaving 6 bases between them. Written as DNA, the CDR3 is TGTGCCATCAGTGAGTCGGCCGTCACTGAAGCTTTCTTT. Its translation is CAISESAVTEAFF.

In its sample, this clonotype was seen a few times. The rearrangement links TRBV28 to TRBJ1-1; D is undetermined. With 5 bases removed from V and 2 bases from J, the gap between germline ends came to 15 bases. Germline V gene sequence: CDR1 MDHEN, CDR2 SYDVKM. This CDR3 has 15 amino acids. DNA for the CDR3: TGTGCCAGCAGTCGCCTAATGGACGTAAACACTGAAGCTTTCTTT. Amino acids: CASSRLMDVNTEAFF.

The gene calls are TRBV6-6 and TRBJ1-2; 7 nucleotides line up with TRBD1. This CDR3 spans 14 amino acids. V was clipped by 0 bases and J by 4 bases; unmatched bases: 2. Per germline, CDR1 MNHNY and CDR2 SVGAGI (reference sequence). CDR3 nucleotides: TGTGCCAGCAGTTACTCGCGGACAGGCTATGGCTACACCTTC. It is translated as CASSYSRTGYGYTF.

This clonotype was detected many times. The rearrangement links TRBV11-2 to TRBJ1-6; D uncertain. Germline assignment: CDR1 SGHAT and CDR2 FQNNGV. The CDR3 runs to 17 residues. Trimming took off 6 bases at V and 0 bases at J, with 15 bases between the two ends. CDR3 sequence: CASSPEETRSYNSPLHF. The CDR3 DNA sequence: TGTGCCAGCAGTCCCGAAGAGACCCGCTCCTATAATTCACCCCTCCACTTT.